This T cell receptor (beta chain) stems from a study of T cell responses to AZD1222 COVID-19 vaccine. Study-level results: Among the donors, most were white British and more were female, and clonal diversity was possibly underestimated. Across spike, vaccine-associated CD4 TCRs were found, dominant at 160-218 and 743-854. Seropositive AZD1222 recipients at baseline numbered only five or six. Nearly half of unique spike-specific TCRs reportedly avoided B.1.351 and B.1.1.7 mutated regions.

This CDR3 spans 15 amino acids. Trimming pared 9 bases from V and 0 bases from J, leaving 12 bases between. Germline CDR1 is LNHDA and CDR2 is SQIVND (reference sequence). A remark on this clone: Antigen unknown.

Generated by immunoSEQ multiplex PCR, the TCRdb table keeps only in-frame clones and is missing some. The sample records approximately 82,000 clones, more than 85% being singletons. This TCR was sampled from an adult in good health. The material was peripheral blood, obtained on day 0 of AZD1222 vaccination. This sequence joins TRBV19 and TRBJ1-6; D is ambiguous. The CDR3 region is CASQDRDSYNSPLHF. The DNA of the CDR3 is TGTGCCAGCCAGGACCGAGACTCCTATAATTCACCCCTCCACTTT.